These T cell receptor beta chains were read from a single sample in a study of T cells in Graves' hyperthyroidism and ophthalmopathy. Via MiXCR, TCRdb re-called the multiplex PCR reads, giving one row per CDR3 protein. Counted here are approximately 600,000 distinct CDR3 sequences, 14% occurring once; the ten biggest clones make up 7.1%. Sequenced: blood. The origin of the receptors is a woman aged 18-30 years with Graves' ophthalmopathy. The CDR3 runs from the conserved cysteine through the conserved F or W. A D gene is named only where the DNA matches it firmly. Only some rows state a clone size, as once, few, many or a class for expanded clones.

J gene: TRBJ2-1; D gene: TRBD1; clone size: -; V gene: TRBV6-1; CDR3 DNA: TGTGCCAGCAGTGAAGGGGAAGACAGGGGTGCCTGGGGATCTAACAATGAGCAGTTCTTC; CDR3 protein: CASSEGEDRGAWGSNNEQFF
J gene: TRBJ2-7; D gene: TRBD2; clone size: -; V gene: TRBV7-9; CDR3 DNA: TGTGCCAGCAGCCACCGGGAGGGCAATCGGTACGAGCAGTACTTC; CDR3 protein: CASSHREGNRYEQYF
J gene: TRBJ2-7; D gene: -; clone size: many; V gene: TRBV28; CDR3 DNA: TGTGCCAGCACCCCGGGAGACGGCTCCTACGAGCAGTACTTC; CDR3 protein: CASTPGDGSYEQYF
J gene: TRBJ1-2; D gene: TRBD1; clone size: few; V gene: TRBV24-1; CDR3 DNA: TGTGCCACCAGTGACCCGACAGGGTTAAAGGGCTACACCTTC; CDR3 protein: CATSDPTGLKGYTF
J gene: TRBJ2-3; D gene: TRBD2; clone size: many; V gene: TRBV11-3; CDR3 DNA: TGTGCCAGCAGCTTAAGCGGGAGAGTAGGCACAGATACGCAGTATTTT; CDR3 protein: CASSLSGRVGTDTQYF
J gene: TRBJ2-5; D gene: TRBD2; clone size: -; V gene: TRBV5-5; CDR3 DNA: TGTGCCAGCAGGGAGGGACTAGCGGGATCCTTTGGAATCGGAGAGACCCAGTACTTC; CDR3 protein: CASREGLAGSFGIGETQYF
J gene: TRBJ2-5; D gene: TRBD1; clone size: many; V gene: TRBV7-9; CDR3 DNA: TGTGCCAGCAGCCAACAGGGGTCAATAGAGACCCAGTACTTC; CDR3 protein: CASSQQGSIETQYF
J gene: TRBJ2-7; D gene: -; clone size: many; V gene: TRBV10-2; CDR3 DNA: TGTGCCATCAGCTTTACAGCGCGTGGTGCCGAGCAGTACTTC; CDR3 protein: CAISFTARGAEQYF
J gene: TRBJ2-7; D gene: -; clone size: -; V gene: TRBV7-9; CDR3 DNA: TGTGCCAGCAGCCGATTCCAATACGAGCAGTACTTC; CDR3 protein: CASSRFQYEQYF
J gene: TRBJ1-5; D gene: -; clone size: -; V gene: TRBV19; CDR3 DNA: TGTGCCAGTAGTATAAAGGCTCGGCAGCCCCAGCATTTT; CDR3 protein: CASSIKARQPQHF
J gene: TRBJ2-7; D gene: TRBD1; clone size: few; V gene: TRBV20-1; CDR3 DNA: TGCAGTGCTAGAGATGAGGGACAGGGGATTTTGATCTCCTACGAGCAGTACTTC; CDR3 protein: CSARDEGQGILISYEQYF
J gene: TRBJ1-1; D gene: -; clone size: -; V gene: TRBV6-1; CDR3 DNA: TGTGCCAGCAACCAGGGAAGTAGGACTGAAGCTTTCTTT; CDR3 protein: CASNQGSRTEAFF
J gene: TRBJ2-1; D gene: -; clone size: many; V gene: TRBV7-2; CDR3 DNA: TGTGCCAGCAGTTTTCTGAGCTCCTACAATGAGCAGTTCTTC; CDR3 protein: CASSFLSSYNEQFF
J gene: TRBJ2-1; D gene: -; clone size: -; V gene: TRBV6-1; CDR3 DNA: TGTGCCAGCAACAACGGCGGGGAGCAGTTCTTC; CDR3 protein: CASNNGGEQFF
J gene: TRBJ2-7; D gene: TRBD1; clone size: many; V gene: TRBV7-6; CDR3 DNA: TGTGCCAGCAGCTTACGTACAGGGGACCACGAGCAGTACTTC; CDR3 protein: CASSLRTGDHEQYF
J gene: TRBJ2-7; D gene: -; clone size: few; V gene: TRBV20-1; CDR3 DNA: TGCAGTGCTAGTCACGCCTTGGGGAGAGGGCCCGAGGGACCCTACGAGCAGTACTTC; CDR3 protein: CSASHALGRGPEGPYEQYF
J gene: TRBJ2-7; D gene: TRBD1; clone size: many; V gene: TRBV5-1; CDR3 DNA: TGCGCCAGCAGCCCGGTAGGACAGGGCGACTACGAGCAGTACTTC; CDR3 protein: CASSPVGQGDYEQYF
J gene: TRBJ2-3; D gene: TRBD2; clone size: -; V gene: TRBV7-9; CDR3 DNA: TGTGCCAGCAGGCTGAGCGGGAGAGGCACAGATACGCAGTATTTT; CDR3 protein: CASRLSGRGTDTQYF
J gene: TRBJ1-5; D gene: -; clone size: -; V gene: TRBV29-1; CDR3 DNA: TGCAGCGCTAAGGGAGGCGGCAATCAGCCCCAGCATTTT; CDR3 protein: CSAKGGGNQPQHF
J gene: TRBJ1-5; D gene: TRBD1; clone size: few; V gene: TRBV6-1; CDR3 DNA: TGTGCCAGCATTGGGGGGGGACAGCGCAATCAGCCCCAGCATTTT; CDR3 protein: CASIGGGQRNQPQHF
J gene: TRBJ2-3; D gene: -; clone size: many; V gene: TRBV10-3; CDR3 DNA: TGTGCCATCAGTGAAGGAGAGCGGAGCACAGATACGCAGTATTTT; CDR3 protein: CAISEGERSTDTQYF
J gene: TRBJ2-7; D gene: TRBD2; clone size: many; V gene: TRBV5-1; CDR3 DNA: TGCGCCAGCAGCTTGGGTCTAGCGGGAGCCACCGACGAGCAGTACTTC; CDR3 protein: CASSLGLAGATDEQYF
J gene: TRBJ2-5; D gene: TRBD1; clone size: few; V gene: TRBV20-1; CDR3 DNA: TGCAGTGCTAGAGCGACAGGGGAAGAGACCCAGTACTTC; CDR3 protein: CSARATGEETQYF
J gene: TRBJ1-1; D gene: -; clone size: -; V gene: TRBV19; CDR3 DNA: TGTGCCAGTAGTATAGTCGAGGGATTGAACACTGAAGCTTTCTTT; CDR3 protein: CASSIVEGLNTEAFF
J gene: TRBJ2-1; D gene: TRBD1; clone size: -; V gene: TRBV12-3/TRBV12-4; CDR3 DNA: TGTGCCAGCACCGAGACAGGGGGCAATGAGCAGTTCTTC; CDR3 protein: CASTETGGNEQFF
J gene: TRBJ2-3; D gene: -; clone size: many; V gene: TRBV28; CDR3 DNA: TGTGCCAGCAGTCAGGGTCCGGTTAGCACAGATACGCAGTATTTT; CDR3 protein: CASSQGPVSTDTQYF
J gene: TRBJ2-2; D gene: -; clone size: many; V gene: TRBV2; CDR3 DNA: TGTGCCAGCAGTGAAGGGTCCGGGGAGCTGTTTTTT; CDR3 protein: CASSEGSGELFF
J gene: TRBJ1-1; D gene: TRBD1; clone size: few; V gene: TRBV9; CDR3 DNA: TGTGCCAGCAGCGTATGGTCGGGTGTCACAGGGGGGAACACTGAAGCTTTCTTT; CDR3 protein: CASSVWSGVTGGNTEAFF
J gene: TRBJ2-1; D gene: TRBD2; clone size: -; V gene: TRBV12-3/TRBV12-4; CDR3 DNA: TGTGCCAGCAGCCTAATGGGAGGGCAGGTGAATGAGCAGTTCTTC; CDR3 protein: CASSLMGGQVNEQFF
J gene: TRBJ1-4; D gene: -; clone size: few; V gene: TRBV12-3/TRBV12-4; CDR3 DNA: TGTGCCAGCACCCTAAGGGGTGGGGATGAAAAACTGTTTTTT; CDR3 protein: CASTLRGGDEKLFF
J gene: TRBJ2-7; D gene: -; clone size: many; V gene: TRBV12-3/TRBV12-4; CDR3 DNA: TGTGCCAGCAGTCCCGCACCAATTTTATCCTACGAGCAGTACTTC; CDR3 protein: CASSPAPILSYEQYF
J gene: TRBJ2-7; D gene: -; clone size: many; V gene: TRBV20-1; CDR3 DNA: TGCAGTGCTAGTGACGGGCATAGGAGCTACGAGCAGTACTTC; CDR3 protein: CSASDGHRSYEQYF
J gene: TRBJ2-1; D gene: TRBD1; clone size: many; V gene: TRBV7-3; CDR3 DNA: TGTGCCAGCAGCCCCCGTAAGACAGGGGATATCAATGAGCAGTTCTTC; CDR3 protein: CASSPRKTGDINEQFF
J gene: TRBJ2-7; D gene: -; clone size: many; V gene: TRBV20-1; CDR3 DNA: TGCAGTGCTACCGGAACCTCCTACGAGCAGTACTTC; CDR3 protein: CSATGTSYEQYF
J gene: TRBJ2-1; D gene: -; clone size: few; V gene: TRBV5-6; CDR3 DNA: TGTGCCAGCAGCTTATCTTCAGGCCTCTGGAATGAGCAGTTCTTC; CDR3 protein: CASSLSSGLWNEQFF
J gene: TRBJ2-5; D gene: TRBD2; clone size: many; V gene: TRBV6-1; CDR3 DNA: TGTGCCAGCAGGGCCCGACTAGCGGGAGGGAGGGAGACCCAGTACTTC; CDR3 protein: CASRARLAGGRETQYF
J gene: TRBJ2-7; D gene: TRBD2; clone size: many; V gene: TRBV7-3; CDR3 DNA: TGTGCCAGCAGCCCTGGACTAGCGGCAAGCGAGCAGTACTTC; CDR3 protein: CASSPGLAASEQYF
J gene: TRBJ2-1; D gene: TRBD2; clone size: -; V gene: TRBV7-9; CDR3 DNA: TGTGCCAGCAGCTGGGACTATTCCTCCTACAATGAGCAGTTCTTC; CDR3 protein: CASSWDYSSYNEQFF
J gene: TRBJ1-2; D gene: -; clone size: many; V gene: TRBV6-6; CDR3 DNA: TGTGCCAGCAGTTACTCCCACCGTCCAACCCTTAACTATGGCTACACCTTC; CDR3 protein: CASSYSHRPTLNYGYTF
J gene: TRBJ1-2; D gene: -; clone size: many; V gene: TRBV11-2; CDR3 DNA: TGTGCCAGCAGCTTAGTGGCCAGAGCTAACTATGGCTACACCTTC; CDR3 protein: CASSLVARANYGYTF
J gene: TRBJ2-2; D gene: TRBD2; clone size: many; V gene: TRBV7-9; CDR3 DNA: TGTGCCAGCAGCTTCCAGTTCGGGACTAGTCGCACCGGGGAGCTGTTTTTT; CDR3 protein: CASSFQFGTSRTGELFF
J gene: TRBJ2-3; D gene: TRBD2; clone size: many; V gene: TRBV6-1; CDR3 DNA: TGTGCCAGCAGTGAACTAGCGGGAGACTACAGCACAGATACGCAGTATTTT; CDR3 protein: CASSELAGDYSTDTQYF
J gene: TRBJ2-3; D gene: -; clone size: -; V gene: TRBV7-8; CDR3 DNA: TGTGCCAGCAGCTTAGCCGCAGGGATAGTTCACTACGCAGATACGCAGTATTTT; CDR3 protein: CASSLAAGIVHYADTQYF
J gene: TRBJ2-3; D gene: -; clone size: few; V gene: TRBV20-1; CDR3 DNA: TGCAGTGCTAGGCCGGAGTCTAGCGTAAGCACAGATACGCAGTATTTT; CDR3 protein: CSARPESSVSTDTQYF
J gene: TRBJ1-5; D gene: -; clone size: many; V gene: TRBV2; CDR3 DNA: TGTGCCAGCAGTGAATCGAGTTCCAATCAGCCCCAGCATTTT; CDR3 protein: CASSESSSNQPQHF